The 10 T cell receptor beta chains in this list originate from one sample, sequenced in a study of blood T cell repertoires in COVID-19. The repertoire was sequenced with immunoSEQ multiplex PCR; TCRdb's copy has only in-frame clones and lacks some. The table lists hundreds of thousands of clones, under 90% of them singletons. The sequenced sample was peripheral blood. The receptors come from a woman aged 80 or over with acute or convalescent COVID-19.

This sequence joins TRBV4-2 and TRBJ2-3; 10 bases match TRBD1. CDR3 length: 19 amino acids. Germline V gene data show CDR1 as LGHNA and CDR2 as YNFKEQ. V lost 2 bases, J lost 1 base, and 12 bases stayed unmatched. CDR3 region: CASSQLGQGGAYGTDTQYF. The CDR3 coding sequence is TGTGCCAGCAGCCAACTCGGACAGGGGGGAGCTTACGGCACAGATACGCAGTATTTT.

V and J are TRBV24-1 and TRBJ1-1, with a tentative D call TRBD1 (5 bases). The germline V gene has CDR1 KGHDR and CDR2 SFDVKD. The V and J ends lost 3 bases and 10 bases respectively, with 11 bases between them. This CDR3 has 12 amino acids. The CDR3 loop reads CATSDDRGGAFF. The CDR3, as DNA: TGTGCCACCAGTGATGACCGGGGGGGAGCTTTCTTT.

The chain links TRBV7-3 to TRBJ2-1; D unresolved. Germline CDR1 SGHTA, CDR2 FQGTGA. The CDR3 is 13 amino acids. V was cut by 3 bases and J by 5 bases, with 8 bases left in between. For the CDR3, the DNA is TGTGCCAGCAGCTTGATCGGTGACAATGAGCAGTTCTTC. Translating gives CASSLIGDNEQFF.

The chain carries TRBV2 and TRBJ1-5; possibly TRBD1 for D (6 bases). The V end was cut by 4 bases, the J end by 1 base, with 8 bases between. Germline values: CDR1 SNHLY, CDR2 FYNNEI. The CDR3 is 14 residues long. CDR3 protein: CASSGGHSNQPQHF. Here the CDR3 DNA reads TGTGCCAGCAGTGGGGGGCACAGCAATCAGCCCCAGCATTTT.

The chain is built from TRBV2 and TRBJ2-2; 9 bases match TRBD2. Germline V gene lookup returns CDR1 SNHLY and CDR2 FYNNEI. CDR3 length equals 13 residues. J lost 6 bases, V lost 9 bases, and 5 bases had no gene match. CDR3 nucleotide sequence: TGTGCCAGTCTAGCGGGGTGGGCCGGGGAGCTGTTTTTT. Translation gives CASLAGWAGELFF.

This chain links TRBV7-7 with TRBJ2-7, with 10 bases matching TRBD1. Trimming cost V 5 bases and J 0 bases; bases outside gene matches: 4. This CDR3 spans 15 amino acids. Germline CDR1 and CDR2: SSHAT and FNYEAQ (reference sequence). CDR3 residues: CASSEGQGTSYEQYF. The CDR3 coding sequence is TGTGCCAGCAGCGAGGGACAGGGGACCTCCTACGAGCAGTACTTC. Full variable domain (rest looked up from reference TRBV7-7 and TRBJ2-7): GAGVSQSPRYKVTKRGQDVTLRCDPISSHATLYWYQQALGQGPEFLTYFNYEAQPDKSGLPSDRFSAERPEGSISTLTIQRTEQRDSAMYRCASSEGQGTSYEQYFGPGTRLTVT.

The chain employs TRBV5-1 and TRBJ2-1, with D maybe TRBD2 (5 bases). From germline, CDR1 is SGHRS and CDR2 YFSETQ. The ends were cut back, 0 bases at V and 8 bases at J, with 15 bases in the middle. The CDR3 extends over 15 amino acids. The CDR3 protein is CASSLEAGLGDEQFF. Written as DNA, the CDR3 is TGCGCCAGCAGCTTGGAGGCAGGCTTGGGAGATGAGCAGTTCTTC.

The gene calls are TRBV3-1 (or the pseudogene TRBV3-2) and TRBJ2-5; TRBD2 matches 7 bases. Trimming removed 2 bases from V and 2 bases from J; junction bases left unmatched: 5. Germline V gives CDR1 LGHDT, CDR2 YNNKEL (reference sequence). The CDR3 loop spans 15 amino acids. This CDR3 reads CASSQMAGGQETQYF. The DNA of the CDR3 is TGTGCCAGCAGCCAAATGGCCGGGGGGCAAGAGACCCAGTACTTC.

V gene TRBV19 combines with J gene TRBJ2-3; weak D call: TRBD1 (7 bases). The V end lost 3 bases, the J end lost 1 base, and 14 bases lay between the germline ends. The CDR3 sequence is 16 residues long. Germline CDR1 LNHDA, CDR2 SQIVND (reference sequence). The CDR3 here is CASSIRRGLGTDTQYF. The CDR3 DNA sequence: TGTGCCAGTAGTATTCGGAGGGGGCTAGGCACAGATACGCAGTATTTT.

The rearrangement links TRBV21-1 to TRBJ1-1. TRBV21-1 is tagged as a pseudogene. The CDR3 contains 15 residues. CDR3 residues: CASSRGEQSDTEAFF. CDR3 DNA: TGTGCCAGCAGCAGGGGGGAACAGTCTGACACTGAAGCTTTCTTT.